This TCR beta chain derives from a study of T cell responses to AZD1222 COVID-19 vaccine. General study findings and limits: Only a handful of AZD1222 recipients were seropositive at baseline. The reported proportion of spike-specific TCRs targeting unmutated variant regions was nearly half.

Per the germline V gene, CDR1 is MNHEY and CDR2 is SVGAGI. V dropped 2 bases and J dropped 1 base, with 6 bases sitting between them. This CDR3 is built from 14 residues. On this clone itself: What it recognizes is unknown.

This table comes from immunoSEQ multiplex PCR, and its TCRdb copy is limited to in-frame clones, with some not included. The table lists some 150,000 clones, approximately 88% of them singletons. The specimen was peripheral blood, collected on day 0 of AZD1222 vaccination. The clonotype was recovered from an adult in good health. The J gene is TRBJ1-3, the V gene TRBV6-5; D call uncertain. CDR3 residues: CASSYQESGNTIYF. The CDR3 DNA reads TGTGCCAGCAGTTACCAGGAGTCTGGAAACACCATATATTTT.